A single sample gave rise to the 14 T cell receptor beta chains below, sequenced in a study of kidney transplant recipient with SARS-CoV-2 infection. TCRdb recomputed calls from the reads with MiXCR, one row per CDR3 protein. This table holds some 220,000 distinct CDR3 sequences, around 26% found once. This specimen was a blood sample, taken at baseline and on day 111 from a kidney transplant recipient. Source of these receptors: a male patient in his thirties who had COVID-19 and was a kidney transplant recipient. The T cells may come from the graft donor.

For this clonotype: Since a much larger clone is just one base distant, this may be a read error. This chain connects TRBV5-6 to TRBJ2-7; D is possibly TRBD2 (6 bases). Per germline, CDR1 SGHDT and CDR2 YYEEEE. This CDR3 spans 17 amino acids. In DNA, the CDR3 is TGTGCCCGCAGCTCCCCCTGGGTCGGGACTCGACCATACGAGCAGTACTTC. This encodes CARSSPWVGTRPYEQYF.

This clonotype was found many times. This sequence joins TRBV14 and TRBJ2-3; TRBD2 agrees at 14 bases. This CDR3 has 16 amino acids. Germline loops: CDR1 SGHDN, CDR2 FVKESK. The trim removed 1 base at V and 4 bases at J, leaving 1 base unmatched. The CDR3 sequence is CASSQGLAGGPDTQYF. CDR3 DNA sequence: TGTGCCAGCAGCCAAGGACTAGCGGGAGGGCCAGATACGCAGTATTTT.

This clonotype was counted at least ten times. The CDR3 region has the DNA TGTGCCAGCAGTGTCGGCCCACCTAGGGAAAAACTGTTTTTT. Encoded protein: CASSVGPPREKLFF. The rearrangement uses TRBV2 and TRBJ1-4, with D hard to call. Germline lookup yields CDR1 SNHLY and CDR2 FYNNEI. Trimming cost V 4 bases and J 8 bases, with 14 bases left between them. CDR3 length: 14 residues.

To note about this clonotype: This clone may be a read error of a much larger clone one base away. This chain uses TRBV25-1 with TRBJ1-2; unclear D gene. The CDR3 extends over 11 amino acids. CDR1 MGHDK and CDR2 SYGVNS come from the germline V gene. The CDR3 DNA reads as TGTGCCGGCAGTGAATACGGGGGCTACACCTTC. This gives the protein CAGSEYGGYTF.

This clonotype showed up many times. The chain employs TRBV11-1 and TRBJ1-1; unclear D gene. The CDR3 has 14 amino acids. With 1 base removed from V and 3 bases from J, the gap between germline ends came to 9 bases. Germline V CDR1 and CDR2: SGHAT, FQDESV (reference sequence). The CDR3 loop reads CASSLVARDTEAFF. The CDR3 DNA is TGTGCCAGCAGCTTAGTCGCTCGGGACACTGAAGCTTTCTTT.

This clonotype showed up many times. The chain combines TRBV7-9 with TRBJ1-2; no reliable D call. Trimming left V 5 bases short and J 4 bases short, with 23 bases between. Germline values: CDR1 SEHNR, CDR2 FQNEAQ (reference sequence). The CDR3 contains 17 residues. The CDR3, as DNA: TGTGCCAGCAGCATCGGATTATACCATGGAAAGACCTATGGCTACACCTTC. This translates into CASSIGLYHGKTYGYTF.

Comments on this clonotype: Relative to the germline gene, one junction end is altered; a read error may explain this. The rearrangement links TRBV4-1 to TRBJ2-6; no clear D. Per germline, CDR1 MGHRA and CDR2 YSYEKL. This CDR3 has 16 amino acids. DNA for the CDR3: TGCACCAGCAGCCAAGATTCAGAGCCTGGGGCCAACGTCCTGACTTTC. Translating gives CTSSQDSEPGANVLTF.

This clonotype has ten or more counts. The CDR3 nucleotides are TGTGCCAGCAGCAACATGAGTGAATCTCGAAAGACCTATGGCTACACCTTC. Its translation: CASSNMSESRKTYGYTF. This chain uses TRBV7-6 with TRBJ1-2; D is undetermined. Looked up from germline, CDR1 is SGHVS and CDR2 is FNYEAQ. V was pared by 5 bases and J by 4 bases, with 23 bases between. The CDR3 totals 17 residues.

In this sample, this clonotype turned up many times. The genes are TRBV16 and TRBJ1-2; unclear D gene. Trimming cost V 5 bases and J 4 bases, with 23 bases left between them. The germline V gene has CDR1 KGHSY and CDR2 FQNENV. This CDR3 region has 17 residues. CDR3 protein: CASSNCRVVRKTYGYTF. Written as DNA, the CDR3 is TGTGCCAGCAGCAACTGCCGGGTCGTTAGAAAGACCTATGGCTACACCTTC.

This clonotype was counted a few times. The chain joins TRBV9 to TRBJ1-1, with TRBD1 as a possible D gene (5 bases). The CDR3 is made up of 15 amino acids. V shed 2 bases and J shed 1 base, with 12 bases lying between them. Germline assignment: CDR1 SGDLS and CDR2 YYNGEE. In DNA, the CDR3 is TGTGCCAGCAGCGTCACCGGGACGGCGAACACTGAAGCTTTCTTT. Translating gives CASSVTGTANTEAFF.

About this clonotype: A read error is possible here, since a much larger clone lies one base away. This chain joins TRBV12-3 or TRBV12-4 and TRBJ2-4; either TRBD1 or TRBD2 may supply D (5 bases each). CDR3 length equals 15 residues. CDR3 region: CASSDDTGRSDEQLF. DNA for the CDR3: TGTGCCAGCAGTGACGACACGGGACGTTCGGATGAGCAGCTCTTC.

This clonotype was detected a few times. V gene TRBV5-4 combines with J gene TRBJ2-7, with D possibly being TRBD2 (6 bases). This CDR3 has 13 residues. V was clipped by 2 bases and J by 6 bases, with 12 bases between them. Looked up from germline, CDR1 is SGHNT and CDR2 is YYREEE (reference sequence). The CDR3 DNA sequence: TGTGCCAGCAGCTTTCCGGACTACTCCGAGCAGTACTTC. Translation: CASSFPDYSEQYF.

As to this clonotype: A clone one base away is much larger, so this may be a read error. The chain employs TRBV11-2 and TRBJ1-2; D remains unclear. The CDR3 is 17 amino acids. From germline, CDR1 is SGHAT and CDR2 FQNNGV. CDR3 in amino acids: CASSCIKTSRKTYVYTF. The CDR3 nucleotides read TGTGCCAGCAGCTGTATCAAAACAAGCAGAAAGACCTATGTCTACACCTTC.

In its sample, this clonotype was seen many times. The V call is TRBV6-6, the J call TRBJ2-2; TRBD2 might be the D (5 bases). CDR1 and CDR2 from the germline V gene are MNHNY and SVGAGI (reference sequence). With 5 bases removed from V and 0 bases from J, the gap between germline ends came to 7 bases. There are 14 residues in the CDR3. The CDR3 nucleotides read TGTGCCAGCAGTGAGCGGACGAACACCGGGGAGCTGTTTTTT. This codes for CASSERTNTGELFF.